This T cell receptor beta chain was recovered during a study of blood T cell repertoires in COVID-19. Across the study: Acute and convalescent COVID-19 specimens originated in the United States, Italy and Spain. PBMCs, B-cell-depleted T cells, or T cells were the source of the cDNA or gDNA that made up the material.

In the source study's methods: Amplifying reference gene primers gave estimates of nucleated cell counts. Method: immunoSEQ multiplex PCR; TCRdb's copy keeps in-frame clones and lacks some. V, J and clone size derive from that table, while D and trimming were established from the DNA sequence. This table has more than 200,000 clones, 86% appearing once. The CDR3 loop spans 15 amino acids. Germline V gene data show CDR1 as LNHDA and CDR2 as SQIVND (reference sequence). V dropped 4 bases and J dropped 1 base, with 13 bases sitting between them. This TCR derives from a man younger than 40 with active or convalescent COVID-19. The chain couples TRBV19 to TRBJ2-5, with D possibly TRBD2 on 7 matching bases. Sequenced material: peripheral blood. CDR3 residues: CASSTSAGAQETQYF. CDR3 in DNA: TGTGCCAGTAGTACAAGCGCGGGGGCCCAAGAGACCCAGTACTTC.